The 27 T cell receptor beta chains below were found in one sample sequenced in a study of PD-1 and CTLA-4 blockade in melanoma. Assay: immunoSEQ multiplex PCR; the TCRdb copy retains only in-frame clones and omits some. The sample holds around 15,000 clones, around 70% seen once. The sequencing here drew on CD8+ T cells from peripheral blood, taken from a patient given anti-PD-1 treatment. All receptors come from a human donor with melanoma.

V is TRBV12-3 or TRBV12-4 and J is TRBJ2-3; D unresolved. V lost 6 bases, J lost 2 bases, and 3 bases lay in between. The CDR3 has 11 residues. The CDR3 DNA is TGTGCCAGCAGGAACACAGATACGCAGTATTTT. It translates to CASRNTDTQYF.

The chain uses TRBV5-1 and TRBJ1-1, with 8 bases fitting TRBD1. V gave up 5 bases and J gave up 4 bases; unmatched junction bases: 10. Germline CDR1 and CDR2: SGHRS and YFSETQ. The CDR3 extends over 15 amino acids. The CDR3 DNA reads as TGCGCCAGCAGGCTGGAGCAGGGGGCGAGCACTGAAGCTTTCTTT. Translation gives CASRLEQGASTEAFF.

The rearrangement links TRBV3-1 (or the pseudogene TRBV3-2) to TRBJ2-3; 8 positions match TRBD2. The length of the CDR3 is 15 residues. V lost 1 base to trimming and J lost 2 bases; unmatched junction nucleotides: 2. Germline V gene data show CDR1 as LGHDT and CDR2 as YNNKEL (reference sequence). The CDR3: CASSQGTSLTDTQYF. The CDR3 DNA is TGTGCCAGCAGCCAAGGGACTAGCCTCACAGATACGCAGTATTTT.

The chain recombines TRBV13 with TRBJ2-1; 8 bases fit TRBD1. Germline V lookup: CDR1 PRHDT, CDR2 FYEKMQ (reference sequence). Trimming removed 11 bases from V and 6 bases from J; junction bases left unmatched: 3. This CDR3 comprises 11 residues. This chain's CDR3 is CAGGTGNEQFF. CDR3 bases: TGTGCCGGAGGGACAGGCAATGAGCAGTTCTTC. Drawing the rest from reference TRBV13 and TRBJ2-1, the complete variable domain is AAGVIQSPRHLIKEKRETATLKCYPIPRHDTVYWYQQGPGQDPQFLISFYEKMQSDKGSIPDRFSAQQFSDYHSELNMSSLELGDSALYFCAGGTGNEQFFGPGTRLTVL.

This clone was detected only a few times. The J gene is TRBJ2-1, the V gene TRBV20-1; no firm D call. Trimming removed 0 bases from V and 7 bases from J, with 4 bases in between. The CDR3 length is 11 residues. CDR1 DFQATT and CDR2 SNEGSKA come from the germline V gene (reference sequence). The CDR3 DNA reads TGCAGTGCTAGAGATAGGAATGAGCAGTTCTTC. Protein product: CSARDRNEQFF.

The chain joins TRBV18 to TRBJ2-3; D gene unclear. Germline CDR1 and CDR2: KGHSH and LQKENI. With 2 bases removed from V and 6 bases from J, the gap between germline ends came to 12 bases. This CDR3 is built from 14 residues. This CDR3 reads CASSPKQTADTQYF. The CDR3 DNA reads TGTGCCAGCTCACCAAAGCAGACGGCTGATACGCAGTATTTT.

CDR3 in DNA: TGTGCCAGTAGTAGTTCCGGGTCCTACCTGAACACTGAAGCTTTCTTT. Translation gives CASSSSGSYLNTEAFF. The chain has TRBV19 and TRBJ1-1; D gene uncertain. This CDR3 contains 16 residues. With 4 bases removed from V and 0 bases from J, the gap between germline ends came to 15 bases. Germline CDR1 and CDR2: LNHDA and SQIVND (reference sequence).

V is TRBV4-1 and J is TRBJ1-4; no reliable D call. The germline V gene has CDR1 MGHRA and CDR2 YSYEKL. This CDR3 region has 16 residues. The germline V and J ends were trimmed by 4 bases and 0 bases, with 12 bases remaining between them. The CDR3 here is CASSLAGIATNEKLFF. DNA for the CDR3: TGCGCCAGCAGCCTCGCCGGAATCGCAACTAATGAAAAACTGTTTTTT.

This chain connects TRBV7-9 to TRBJ2-2; possible D gene TRBD2, 5 bases. The CDR3 spans 16 residues. Germline CDR1 reads SEHNR; CDR2 reads FQNEAQ (reference sequence). V was trimmed by 0 bases and J by 0 bases, leaving 8 bases between them. CDR3 residues: CASSLATTTNTGELFF. The CDR3 DNA reads as TGTGCCAGCAGCTTAGCGACTACAACGAACACCGGGGAGCTGTTTTTT.

The chain uses TRBV5-4 and TRBJ1-1, with 8 bases aligning to TRBD1. V lost 6 bases to trimming and J lost 3 bases; unmatched junction nucleotides: 7. The CDR3 is 14 residues long. Germline CDR1 SGHNT, CDR2 YYREEE (reference sequence). DNA of the CDR3: TGTGCCAGCATAATACAGGGGGACTACACTGAAGCTTTCTTT. This codes for CASIIQGDYTEAFF.

The chain links TRBV28 to TRBJ2-1; D remains ambiguous. Trimming cost V 6 bases and J 7 bases, with 10 bases left between them. Germline V gene sequence: CDR1 MDHEN, CDR2 SYDVKM. The CDR3 has 12 amino acids. The DNA for the CDR3 is TGTGCCAGCAGGCCCGGTCTGAATGAGCAGTTCTTC. This codes for CASRPGLNEQFF.

V is TRBV18 and J is TRBJ1-4; no definite D call. The CDR3 is 13 amino acids. V lost 2 bases, J lost 11 bases, and 12 bases lay in between. Germline V gene lookup returns CDR1 KGHSH and CDR2 LQKENI. The CDR3 here is CASSPSGREKLFF. DNA of the CDR3: TGTGCCAGCTCACCATCCGGGAGGGAGAAACTGTTTTTT. The variable domain in full, with the rest retrieved from reference TRBV18 and TRBJ1-4, is NAGVMQNPRHLVRRRGQEARLRCSPMKGHSHVYWYRQLPEEGLKFMVYLQKENIIDESGMPKERFSAEFPKEGPSILRIQQVVRGDSAAYFCASSPSGREKLFFGSGTQLSVL.

This chain uses TRBV7-2 with TRBJ2-7; TRBD2 aligns across 10 bases. Germline V CDR1 and CDR2: SGHTA, FQGNSA. Trimming removed 6 bases from V and 0 bases from J; junction bases left unmatched: 5. This CDR3 is built from 15 residues. This CDR3 reads CASSFSGRTSYEQYF. In nucleotides, the CDR3 is TGTGCCAGCAGTTTTAGCGGGAGGACCTCCTACGAGCAGTACTTC.

The V and J genes are TRBV29-1 and TRBJ2-7; 8 bases align to TRBD1. Germline lookup yields CDR1 SQVTM and CDR2 ANQGSEA. Trimming at V came to 0 bases and at J to 9 bases, leaving 16 bases not matched to a gene. There are 16 residues in the CDR3. CDR3 region: CSVEDDRGMNEEGQYF. CDR3 nucleotide sequence: TGCAGCGTTGAAGACGACAGGGGAATGAACGAAGAAGGGCAGTACTTC.

The rearrangement uses TRBV12-3 or TRBV12-4 and TRBJ2-7, with D tentatively TRBD1 (5 bases). V was trimmed by 6 bases and J by 1 base, leaving 7 bases between them. CDR3 length: 12 residues. DNA of the CDR3: TGTGCCAGCAGAGACAGTTCCTACGAGCAGTACTTC. Protein sequence: CASRDSSYEQYF.

V and J are TRBV5-4 and TRBJ2-7; D may be TRBD1 (6 bases). Deletions cut 0 bases from V and 3 bases from J, with 10 bases between. Per germline, CDR1 SGHNT and CDR2 YYREEE (reference sequence). The CDR3 loop spans 14 amino acids. The chain's CDR3 is CASSLGQAIYEQYF. Written as DNA, the CDR3 is TGTGCCAGCAGCTTGGGACAGGCGATCTACGAGCAGTACTTC.

The J gene is TRBJ2-1, the V gene TRBV7-9, with 7 bases aligning to TRBD1. This CDR3 has 15 residues. Per the germline V gene, CDR1 is SEHNR and CDR2 is FQNEAQ (reference sequence). Trimming took 4 bases from V and 10 from J; bases not matched to a gene: 13. CDR3 loop: CASSYRTRTGLEQFF. The CDR3 DNA sequence: TGTGCCAGCAGCTATAGAACCCGGACAGGCTTGGAGCAGTTCTTC.

The chain uses TRBV19 and TRBJ2-1; TRBD2 is a possible D gene (6 bases). The CDR3 length is 14 residues. V lost 5 bases to trimming and J lost 5 bases, with 13 bases between them. The V gene's germline CDR1 is LNHDA and CDR2 SQIVND (reference sequence). The CDR3 sequence: CASSVPGLNNEQFF. The CDR3 DNA reads as TGTGCCAGTAGTGTGCCGGGACTGAACAATGAGCAGTTCTTC. The variable domain in full, with the rest retrieved from reference TRBV19 and TRBJ2-1, is DGGITQSPKYLFRKEGQNVTLSCEQNLNHDAMYWYRQDPGQGLRLIYYSQIVNDFQKGDIAEGYSVSREKKESFPLTVTSAQKNPTAFYLCASSVPGLNNEQFFGPGTRLTVL.

The CDR3 here is CASGEGVGADTQYF. As DNA, the CDR3 is TGTGCCAGCGGGGAGGGCGTTGGAGCAGATACGCAGTATTTT. The J gene is TRBJ2-3, the V gene TRBV7-9; 7 bases are shared with TRBD2. V shed 8 bases, J shed 4 bases, and the junction held 9 bases outside the gene matches. The length of the CDR3 is 14 residues. CDR1 is SEHNR and CDR2 is FQNEAQ in the germline V gene (reference sequence).

The J gene is TRBJ2-1, the V gene TRBV4-1, with D possibly TRBD2 on 5 matching bases. The CDR3 covers 22 residues. Trimming stripped 5 bases from V and 7 bases from J, with 39 bases between. CDR1 MGHRA and CDR2 YSYEKL come from the germline V gene. The CDR3 here is CASSDSPGPSGPRTGKQNEQFF. CDR3 bases: TGCGCCAGCAGCGACTCCCCGGGTCCTTCAGGTCCACGAACCGGGAAACAGAATGAGCAGTTCTTC.

This rearrangement joins TRBV2 to TRBJ1-1, with D tentatively TRBD1 (5 bases). The germline V gene has CDR1 SNHLY and CDR2 FYNNEI. Trimming removed 6 bases from V and 4 bases from J, with 15 bases in between. The CDR3 loop spans 14 amino acids. Here the CDR3 DNA reads TGTGCCAGCAGCCGGGGAGGGGAGGTCACTGAAGCTTTCTTT. Its protein is CASSRGGEVTEAFF. The entire variable domain, with the rest obtained from reference TRBV2 and TRBJ1-1, is as follows: EPEVTQTPSHQVTQMGQEVILRCVPISNHLYFYWYRQILGQKVEFLVSFYNNEISEKSEIFDDQFSVERPDGSNFTLKIRSTKLEDSAMYFCASSRGGEVTEAFFGQGTRLTVV.

The rearrangement joins TRBV6-2 or TRBV6-3 to TRBJ2-3; possible D gene TRBD2, 6 bases. The V end was cut by 6 bases, the J end by 3 bases, with 31 bases between. The CDR3 length is 20 residues. The germline V gene has CDR1 MNHEY and CDR2 SVGEGT. The DNA of the CDR3 is TGTGCCAGCAGCCTCCCATTTGGGGCGGGGTACAGGATGTTAACAGATACGCAGTATTTT. It specifies CASSLPFGAGYRMLTDTQYF.

The chain employs TRBV3-1 (or the pseudogene TRBV3-2) and TRBJ1-2; D is undetermined. The V end lost 0 bases, the J end lost 5 bases, and 7 bases lay between the germline ends. The CDR3 has 13 residues. The germline CDR1 and CDR2 sequences are LGHDT and YNNKEL (reference sequence). The CDR3 is CASSQDFRYGYTF. CDR3 nucleotides: TGTGCCAGCAGCCAAGATTTCCGGTATGGCTACACCTTC.

The chain couples TRBV6-2 or TRBV6-3 to TRBJ1-1, with TRBD1 matching 7 bases. Germline CDR1 and CDR2: MNHEY and SVGEGT. Trimming removed 5 bases from V and 0 bases from J; junction bases left unmatched: 9. The CDR3 runs to 16 residues. The CDR3 DNA is TGTGCCAGCAGTCCCTGGACAGGCTACATGAACACTGAAGCTTTCTTT. Translation: CASSPWTGYMNTEAFF.

The chain carries TRBV4-1 and TRBJ1-4; TRBD1 matches 9 bases. The CDR3 is 15 amino acids. Germline V gene lookup returns CDR1 MGHRA and CDR2 YSYEKL. V lost 4 bases and J lost 5; bases outside the gene matches: 5. The CDR3 coding sequence is TGCGCCAGCAGCCCAATAGGGACAGGGAATGAAAAACTGTTTTTT. Amino acids: CASSPIGTGNEKLFF.

This chain joins TRBV7-6 and TRBJ1-1, with D unresolved. The CDR3 extends over 17 amino acids. The V end was cut by 5 bases, the J end by 3 bases, with 22 bases between. CDR1 is SGHVS and CDR2 is FNYEAQ in the germline V gene. The DNA for the CDR3 is TGTGCCAGCAGCAGGCCCCGGGCCCGGGGAGGAGACACTGAAGCTTTCTTT. This codes for CASSRPRARGGDTEAFF. The complete variable domain, with remaining parts taken from reference TRBV7-6 and TRBJ1-1, reads GAGVSQSPRYKVTKRGQDVALRCDPISGHVSLYWYRQALGQGPEFLTYFNYEAQQDKSGLPNDRFSAERPEGSISTLTIQRTEQRDSAMYRCASSRPRARGGDTEAFFGQGTRLTVV.

This clone was picked up one time. The chain is built from TRBV29-1 and TRBJ2-7; 14 bases line up with TRBD2. The CDR3 runs 16 residues. Germline CDR1 is SQVTM and CDR2 is ANQGSEA. Trimming removed 0 bases from V and 0 bases from J; junction bases left unmatched: 1. The CDR3 reads CSVEEGLAGGSYEQYF. In DNA, the CDR3 is TGCAGCGTTGAAGAAGGACTAGCGGGGGGCTCCTACGAGCAGTACTTC.